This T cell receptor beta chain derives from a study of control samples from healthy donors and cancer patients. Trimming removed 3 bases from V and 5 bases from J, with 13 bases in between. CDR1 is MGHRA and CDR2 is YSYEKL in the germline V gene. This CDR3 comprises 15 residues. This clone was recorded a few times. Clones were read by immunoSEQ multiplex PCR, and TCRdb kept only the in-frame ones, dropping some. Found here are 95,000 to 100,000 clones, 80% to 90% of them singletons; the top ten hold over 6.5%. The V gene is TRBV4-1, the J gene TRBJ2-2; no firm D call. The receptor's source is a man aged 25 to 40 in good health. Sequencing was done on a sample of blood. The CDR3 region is CASSQLRTRTGELFF. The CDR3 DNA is TGCGCCAGCAGCCAGCTCCGGACGCGGACCGGGGAGCTGTTTTTT.